Listed here are 29 T cell receptor beta chains from one sample, sequenced in a study of cytomegalovirus exposure and HLA in healthy donors. The PCR made use of 60 Vbeta and 13 Jbeta primers. Generated by immunoSEQ multiplex PCR, the TCRdb table keeps only in-frame clones and is missing some. The data show approximately 110,000 clones, 50% to 65% seen once. Specimen: PBMCs. The receptors were sampled from a man aged 30 to 39 in good health and CMV-seropositive.

The chain carries TRBV10-3 and TRBJ2-7; 12 nucleotides line up with TRBD2. CDR1 is ENHRY, CDR2 SYGVKD, per germline. Trimming at V came to 8 bases and at J to 5 bases, leaving 4 bases not matched to a gene. There are 13 residues in the CDR3. The CDR3 loop reads CAIGTSGFNEQYF. The CDR3 bases are TGTGCCATCGGGACTAGCGGGTTTAACGAGCAGTACTTC.

V usage is TRBV19 and J usage is TRBJ1-5, with TRBD1 matching over 8 bases. The germline V gene encodes CDR1 LNHDA and CDR2 SQIVND (reference sequence). The CDR3 length is 16 residues. The V gene end was trimmed by 3 bases and the J gene end by 4 bases; junction bases not matched to a gene: 8. The chain's CDR3 is CASSMIGTGGNQPQHF. The CDR3, as DNA: TGTGCCAGTAGTATGATAGGGACAGGCGGAAATCAGCCCCAGCATTTT.

This clone showed up just once. The chain combines TRBV6-1 with TRBJ2-5; D unresolved. Germline assignment: CDR1 MNHNS and CDR2 SASEGT. V lost 3 bases and J 1 base, leaving 9 bases between the germline ends. CDR3 length equals 14 residues. Here the CDR3 reads CASSESRLQETQYF. The CDR3 DNA sequence: TGTGCCAGCAGTGAGAGCCGACTCCAAGAGACCCAGTACTTC.

About this clone: Other DNA sequences from this sample encode an identical CDR3 as well. This chain links TRBV9 with TRBJ1-1; maybe TRBD1 (5 bases). V was shortened by 4 bases and J by 2 bases, with 12 bases between the two germline ends. The CDR3 is 14 residues long. CDR1 and CDR2 (germline): SGDLS, YYNGEE. CDR3: CASSPLGANTEAFF. In DNA form, the CDR3 reads TGTGCCAGCAGCCCCCTAGGGGCCAACACTGAAGCTTTCTTT.

This chain connects TRBV9 to TRBJ2-7; D perhaps matches TRBD1 (6 bases). This CDR3 is 14 amino acids long. The germline CDR1 and CDR2 sequences are SGDLS and YYNGEE. Trimming removed 4 bases from V and 5 bases from J, with 16 bases in between. DNA of the CDR3: TGTGCCAGCAGCCCGACAGGATACCACCACGAGCAGTACTTC. It specifies CASSPTGYHHEQYF.

As for this clone: No conserved phenylalanine or tryptophan ends this CDR3, so it is likely a read error. J is TRBJ1-2 and V is TRBV16; D unresolved. This CDR3 region has 16 residues. The germline gives CDR1 KGHSY, CDR2 FQNENV. The V end was cut by 0 bases, the J end by 3 bases, with 14 bases between. The CDR3 sequence: CASSQSAAKPYYGYTL. DNA of the CDR3: TGTGCCAGCAGCCAATCGGCGGCCAAGCCGTACTATGGCTACACCCTC.

The chain carries TRBV27 and TRBJ1-5; D is perhaps TRBD1 (5 bases). The germline V gene encodes CDR1 MNHEY and CDR2 SMNVEV (reference sequence). The germline V and J ends were trimmed by 4 bases and 2 bases, with 15 bases remaining between them. The CDR3 loop spans 16 amino acids. The DNA of the CDR3 is TGTGCCAGCAGTTCAGCAGGGTGGTATGGCAATCAGCCCCAGCATTTT. Protein product: CASSSAGWYGNQPQHF.

This chain joins TRBV27 and TRBJ2-1, with TRBD1 as a possible D gene (7 bases). Germline V gene sequence: CDR1 MNHEY, CDR2 SMNVEV (reference sequence). V lost 2 bases, J lost 4 bases, and 9 bases lay in between. The CDR3 sequence is 14 residues long. CDR3 sequence (DNA): TGTGCCAGCAGTTTACAGGGGGGATACAATGAGCAGTTCTTC. Protein product: CASSLQGGYNEQFF.

The rearrangement links TRBV7-9 to TRBJ1-2, with TRBD1 matching 10 bases. The CDR3 is made up of 16 amino acids. Germline CDR1 is SEHNR and CDR2 is FQNEAQ (reference sequence). With 5 bases clipped from V and 1 base from J, the junction kept 7 bases outside the gene matches. CDR3 nucleotide sequence: TGTGCCAGCAGCCTCGGGACAGGGGCGATTAACTATGGCTACACCTTC. Its translation: CASSLGTGAINYGYTF.

This clone was detected once. The V gene is TRBV7-2, the J gene TRBJ2-5, with 7 bases matching TRBD2. The CDR3 loop spans 13 amino acids. V dropped 3 bases and J dropped 5; count of bases not matched to a gene: 3. Germline values: CDR1 SGHTA, CDR2 FQGNSA. The CDR3: CASSFSGDETQYF. The CDR3 coding sequence is TGTGCCAGCAGCTTCAGCGGGGATGAGACCCAGTACTTC.

Only one count was recorded for this clone. J is TRBJ2-7 and V is TRBV11-3, with 11 bases lining up with TRBD1. Germline CDR1 and CDR2: SGHNT and YENEEA. This CDR3 spans 15 amino acids. The J segment lost 6 bases and the V segment lost 5 bases, leaving 9 bases of the junction unmatched. In nucleotides, the CDR3 is TGTGCCAGCAGCGGCTGGACAGGGGGCTCAGTCGAGCAGTACTTC. It specifies CASSGWTGGSVEQYF.

This chain connects TRBV29-1 to TRBJ2-7, with D possibly being TRBD2 (5 bases). The germline CDR1 and CDR2 sequences are SQVTM and ANQGSEA. This CDR3 region has 12 residues. V lost 2 bases, J lost 2 bases, and 7 bases lay in between. As DNA, the CDR3 is TGCAGCGTTGAAACGGGGACCTACGAGCAGTACTTC. It is translated as CSVETGTYEQYF.

The chain links TRBV10-3 to TRBJ2-7; D may be TRBD1 (6 bases). V was shortened by 0 bases and J by 2 bases, with 8 bases between the two germline ends. The germline CDR1 and CDR2 sequences are ENHRY and SYGVKD. This CDR3 is built from 14 residues. CDR3 DNA: TGTGCCATCAGTGAGTCCGGACAGCCCTACGAGCAGTACTTC. This gives the protein CAISESGQPYEQYF.

The rearrangement uses TRBV10-2 and TRBJ2-7; the match to TRBD2 covers 12 bases. Trimming removed 6 bases from V and 9 bases from J; junction bases left unmatched: 12. There are 15 residues in the CDR3. CDR1 WSHSY and CDR2 SAAADI come from the germline V gene. In DNA form, the CDR3 reads TGCGCCAGCAGGAGCCACCTAGCGGGGGGGTTCGGGCAGTACTTC. It codes for CASRSHLAGGFGQYF.

The chain uses TRBV7-8 and TRBJ2-5, with a tentative D call TRBD2 (5 bases). Germline V gene sequence: CDR1 SGHVS, CDR2 FQNEAQ. The CDR3 spans 13 residues. Trimming shortened V by 2 bases and J by 11 bases, and 15 bases separated the two germline ends. The CDR3 nucleotides read TGTGCCAGCAGCTTAAACTTGGAGAGGGAGCAGTACTTC. This codes for CASSLNLEREQYF.

The chain links TRBV18 to TRBJ2-7; unclear D gene. The CDR3 has 14 residues. Looked up from germline, CDR1 is KGHSH and CDR2 is LQKENI. V was trimmed by 6 bases and J by 0 bases, leaving 12 bases between them. The CDR3 DNA reads TGTGCCAGCTCGTACCAAGAGAGCTCCTACGAGCAGTACTTC. Residues: CASSYQESSYEQYF. The full variable domain, with the rest looked up from reference TRBV18 and TRBJ2-7, is NAGVMQNPRHLVRRRGQEARLRCSPMKGHSHVYWYRQLPEEGLKFMVYLQKENIIDESGMPKERFSAEFPKEGPSILRIQQVVRGDSAAYFCASSYQESSYEQYFGPGTRLTVT.

The rearrangement joins TRBV29-1 to TRBJ1-1; 11 bases agree with TRBD1. CDR1 and CDR2 (germline): SQVTM, ANQGSEA. With 6 bases clipped from V and 4 bases from J, the junction kept 7 bases outside the gene matches. The CDR3 runs to 14 residues. CDR3 protein: CSVRTGGRGTEAFF. CDR3 sequence (DNA): TGCAGCGTGAGGACAGGGGGCCGGGGCACTGAAGCTTTCTTT.

This clone was counted once. V is TRBV10-3 and J is TRBJ2-1, with 9 bases fitting TRBD1. J lost 7 bases, V lost 5 bases, and 3 bases had no gene match. The CDR3 loop spans 13 amino acids. In germline, CDR1 is ENHRY, CDR2 SYGVKD. CDR3 in DNA: TGTGCCATCAGTCCCGGGACAGGGAATGAGCAGTTCTTC. This translates into CAISPGTGNEQFF.

CDR3 amino acids: CASRATGTSYEQYF. The CDR3 DNA reads as TGTGCCAGCAGGGCGACAGGAACCTCCTACGAGCAGTACTTC. The chain joins TRBV6-1 to TRBJ2-7; possible D gene TRBD1, 6 bases. V lost 6 bases, J lost 0 bases, and 12 bases lay in between. Germline V CDR1 and CDR2: MNHNS, SASEGT. The CDR3 is 14 residues long.

The genes are TRBV5-4 and TRBJ2-5; 11 nucleotides agree with TRBD2. This CDR3 has 14 amino acids. The V and J ends lost 7 bases and 5 bases, in that order; junction bases with no gene match: 7. CDR1 is SGHNT, CDR2 YYREEE, per germline (reference sequence). The CDR3 loop is CASRGPSGGETQYF. The CDR3 coding sequence is TGTGCCAGCCGTGGTCCTAGCGGGGGGGAGACCCAGTACTTC.

For the CDR3, the DNA is TGTGCCAGCAGCTTGCCCCAGGGGTCTTCACCCCTCCACTTT. Translating gives CASSLPQGSSPLHF. The chain couples TRBV5-4 to TRBJ1-6, with D perhaps matching TRBD1 (6 bases). In germline, CDR1 is SGHNT, CDR2 YYREEE (reference sequence). V shed 1 base and J shed 9 bases, with 11 bases lying between them. This CDR3 has 14 residues.

The rearrangement joins TRBV29-1 to TRBJ2-7, with TRBD1 identical over 8 bases. The CDR3 is 12 amino acids. Losses at the gene ends were 6 bases for V and 6 bases for J; bases not matched to a gene: 7. Looked up from germline, CDR1 is SQVTM and CDR2 is ANQGSEA. The CDR3 reads CSVGTGVGEQYF. CDR3 sequence (DNA): TGCAGCGTAGGGACAGGAGTCGGCGAGCAGTACTTC.

The V call is TRBV18, the J call TRBJ1-2; TRBD1 matches at 7 bases. Germline values: CDR1 KGHSH, CDR2 LQKENI. V shed 8 bases and J 8 bases; nucleotides not matched to a gene: 8. The CDR3 loop spans 12 amino acids. The CDR3: CASTSQGLGYTF. CDR3 nucleotide sequence: TGTGCCAGCACTTCACAGGGGCTAGGCTACACCTTC.

This clone has just a few counts. The rearrangement links TRBV5-1 to TRBJ2-7; 7 bases agree with TRBD2. CDR1 and CDR2 (germline): SGHRS, YFSETQ. V gave up 0 bases and J gave up 6 bases; unmatched junction bases: 3. This CDR3 spans 13 amino acids. DNA for the CDR3: TGCGCCAGCAGCTTGGGGTGGGGGGGCGAGCAGTACTTC. Protein product: CASSLGWGGEQYF.

This sequence joins TRBV11-2 and TRBJ2-7; TRBD2 is a possible D gene (6 bases). The V gene lost 7 bases and the J gene lost 6 bases, with 22 bases spanning the gap. CDR3 length: 15 residues. CDR1 is SGHAT, CDR2 FQNNGV, per germline. The CDR3 nucleotides are TGTGCCAGCACCCCGCTGTCCGGGAGTACGCGCGAGCAGTACTTC. Its translation is CASTPLSGSTREQYF.

The chain uses TRBV5-8 and TRBJ1-2; D possibly corresponds to TRBD1 (5 bases). Trimming stripped 2 bases from V and 7 bases from J, with 12 bases between. The CDR3 sequence is 13 residues long. Germline CDR1 and CDR2: SGHTS and YDEGEE. The CDR3, as DNA: TGTGCCAGCAGCTTTTCAGGGCCTTCTGGCTACACCTTC. Its translation is CASSFSGPSGYTF.

The rearrangement uses TRBV5-1 and TRBJ2-7; D might be TRBD2 (6 bases). Germline V gene sequence: CDR1 SGHRS, CDR2 YFSETQ. Trimming removed 0 bases at V and 1 base at J, with 11 bases between. This CDR3 spans 15 amino acids. The CDR3 region is CASSLGGSGSYEQYF. CDR3 nucleotides: TGCGCCAGCAGCTTGGGGGGTAGCGGATCCTACGAGCAGTACTTC.

This chain connects TRBV7-9 to TRBJ1-3; 9 nucleotides match TRBD1. Germline values: CDR1 SEHNR, CDR2 FQNEAQ (reference sequence). The CDR3 extends over 15 amino acids. Germline trimming cut 8 bases from V and 2 bases from J; bases unmatched to any gene: 7. The CDR3 region is CASLSGTGPGNTIYF. For the CDR3, the DNA is TGTGCCAGCCTGAGCGGGACAGGGCCTGGAAACACCATATATTTT.

V is TRBV18 and J is TRBJ2-2; D possibly corresponds to TRBD1 (5 bases). Trimming took off 2 bases at V and 11 bases at J, with 9 bases between the two ends. This CDR3 spans 12 amino acids. Germline V gene sequence: CDR1 KGHSH, CDR2 LQKENI. The CDR3 loop reads CASSPRQGELFF. As DNA, the CDR3 is TGTGCCAGCTCACCAAGGCAGGGTGAGCTGTTTTTT.